This TCR beta chain was recovered during a study of T cells after yellow fever vaccination. As for the study in general: Low-cell-number fractions were prepared with SMART-Seq v4 Ultra Low Input.

The germline V gene encodes CDR1 SQVTM and CDR2 ANQGSEA. Between the trimmed V and J ends, which lost 7 bases and 2 bases, there was a span of 13 bases. This CDR3 is 13 amino acids long. TCRdb analysed the 5' RACE reads with MiXCR anew, one entry per CDR3 protein. Counted here are a few hundred thousand distinct CDR3 sequences, 10% to 15% occurring once; the ten biggest clones make up about 0.54%. This clonotype was found a few times. The TCR comes from a young man who received the YFV17D yellow fever vaccine. This specimen was CD4+ T cells sorted from PBMCs, taken 45 days after the yellow fever booster vaccination. J is TRBJ2-3 and V is TRBV29-1, with a possible D match to TRBD1 (6 bases). CDR3 coding DNA: TGCAGCGGGGACCAGGGGACCACAGATACGCAGTATTTT. Translated: CSGDQGTTDTQYF.